This TCR beta chain was identified during a study of shared clonotypes between healthy human individuals (dated by TCRdb to the early 2020s). Looking at the study overall: The cohort comprised a couple of women and a few men aged 18 to 49 years. To estimate repertoire size and how much clonotype sharing occurs between individuals, the study deeply sequenced the blood TCR repertoires of a handful of healthy adults. For each donor, three plates each were used for CD4 naive and CD4 memory, two plates were used for CD8 naive, and one plate was used for CD8 memory. Libraries were prepared and TCR repertoires were sequenced by different laboratories using diverse techniques, in order to increase sequencing depth and limit assay-specific biases. Between about 0.85 and 9.5 billion PBMCs per donor were obtained by leukapheresis. General findings and caveats noted by the study authors: Compared with non-shared clonotypes, the clonotypes found in all four sorted-subset donors had higher generation probabilities. Naive subsets generally had larger estimated clonotype richness than memory subsets did. The small number of donors limited the genetic and exposure-history diversity represented. Only blood was sampled, and tissue TCR repertoires likely differ from those in blood. Sharing across a few donors was observed for around 5% of naive CD4, under 4% of naive CD8, over 2% of memory CD4, and around 0.4% of memory CD8 clonotypes. Incomplete sequencing was indicated by rarefaction of sorted-subset datasets, despite the large sequencing depth. Pairwise subsampling led to the expectation that sequencing depth would affect the degree of clonotype sharing among donors.

TCR CDR3 regions were amplified from genomic DNA by multiplex PCR using the deep immunoSEQ assay. For each cell subset, the extracted genomic DNA was distributed evenly across all wells of several immunoSEQ 96-well plates, and each plate served as one replicate. Each replicate PCR for sorted subsets received approximately 220 ng genomic DNA, equal to about 30,000 T cell genomes. The purified libraries were quantified using a Qubit 3.0 fluorometer, sized with a Bioanalyzer 2100, and then quantified again using the KAPA Library Quantification kit. Every immunoSEQ 96-well plate was sequenced on a separate single-read 150-cycle Illumina NextSeq 550 flow cell. Per the source publication's procedure: The immunoSEQ output contained only junctional sequences without quality scores, so filtering could not match that applied to full-length reads. Sequences were annotated with PyIR, a Python wrapper for IgBLAST v1.9, using IMGT germline references to assign V/J genes and CDR3. Reads with weak V/J assignments (E-value above 1e-6), missing CDR3, stop codons, out-of-frame junctions, or ambiguous translated residues were removed. V3J clonotypes were defined as sequences sharing an identical inferred V gene, J gene, and CDR3 amino acid sequence. The percentage overlap between two repertoires was calculated by dividing the number of shared unique clonotypes by the size of the smaller repertoire. Richness of each repertoire was evaluated using RTK rarefaction, the Chao1 estimator, and Recon v2.1 estimates of unobserved clonotypes. Generation probabilities were computed with OLGA for all TCRbeta clonotypes obtained by the gDNA method from several donors. The table was pulled from immuneACCESS by TCRdb, which kept in-frame rearrangements only. Such tables lose some clones; where checked, under half of the loss comes from unresolved V genes, and the rest has no known cause. The D gene and trimming were derived from the DNA, and the V and J assignments and clone size from that table. The sample yields around 1.1 million clones; roughly 74% were counted once. Together, the top ten hold roughly 0.61% of the sample.

Notes on this clone: The antigen it binds to is not known. Base qualities are not at hand, and no much larger clone is one base apart.

The junction shows trimming of 5 bases on V and 2 bases on J, and the gene matches do not reach 8 bases of it. The CDR3 runs 17 amino acids, cysteine and phenylalanine included. Of all the DNA, just the CDR3 is kept, 51 bases in frame from base 1. The germline V gene gives CDR1 as ENHRY and CDR2 as SYGVKD. Healthy HIV-negative adults with no recently reported acute infections or vaccinations were included as donors. Every donor was a Caucasian adult residing in Nashville, Tennessee, USA. CD4+ T cells were enriched by magnetic negative selection; naive cells were then positively selected on CD45RA, and the negative fraction formed the memory subset. After blood collection by leukapheresis, PBMCs were isolated using Ficoll-Histopaque density gradient centrifugation and then cryopreserved in the vapor phase of liquid nitrogen. Purity and quantity of every magnetically sorted T cell population were checked by analytical flow cytometry. From each sorted fraction, genomic DNA was isolated and quantified by UV absorbance on a Nanodrop 2000c.

The specimen sequenced was memory CD4+ T cells from PBMCs. This specimen's cell subset or site label, interpreted: CD45RA-negative fraction. The rearrangement joined TRBV10-3 to TRBJ2-5; 13 middle bases align to TRBD2. The TCR originated in a man aged 18 to 29 in good health. Some clones in this sample may be carry-over from other donors' samples. The bases read TGTGCCATCAGTCCACAGCCGGGACTAGCGGGGCAAGAGACCCAGTACTTC. This translates into CAISPQPGLAGQETQYF.